The clone carrying this T cell receptor (beta chain) was counted only a few times. The antigen is undetermined. Cells sorted by CD45RO/CCR7/CD25/CD127/CD95/CD27 comprised CD4+ naive, central memory, regulatory and stem cell-like memory cells. This CDR3 is 16 amino acids long. CDR1 SGHVS and CDR2 FQNEAQ come from the germline V gene. V lost 0 bases to trimming and J lost 1 base, with 10 bases between them. The data were taken from a study of beta chain features in type 1 diabetes. Study-wide points: In these data, an HLA type influence on TCRB rearrangement remained unresolved.

Since all of the isolated RNA was reverse transcribed, expressed TCRB transcripts were what got sequenced. Several million reads was the average for naive, central memory and regulatory T cell samples. Generated by immunoSEQ multiplex PCR, the TCRdb table keeps only in-frame clones and is missing some. The sample consists of under 250,000 clones, about 26% of them appearing once. The specimen was central memory CD4+ T cells from blood. The chain combines TRBV7-8 with TRBJ1-5; D remains ambiguous. This TCR was sampled from a man between 25 and 39 years old in good health. The CDR3 sequence: CASSLAQVASNQPQHF. In DNA, the CDR3 is TGTGCCAGCAGCTTAGCGCAAGTTGCGAGCAATCAGCCCCAGCATTTT.